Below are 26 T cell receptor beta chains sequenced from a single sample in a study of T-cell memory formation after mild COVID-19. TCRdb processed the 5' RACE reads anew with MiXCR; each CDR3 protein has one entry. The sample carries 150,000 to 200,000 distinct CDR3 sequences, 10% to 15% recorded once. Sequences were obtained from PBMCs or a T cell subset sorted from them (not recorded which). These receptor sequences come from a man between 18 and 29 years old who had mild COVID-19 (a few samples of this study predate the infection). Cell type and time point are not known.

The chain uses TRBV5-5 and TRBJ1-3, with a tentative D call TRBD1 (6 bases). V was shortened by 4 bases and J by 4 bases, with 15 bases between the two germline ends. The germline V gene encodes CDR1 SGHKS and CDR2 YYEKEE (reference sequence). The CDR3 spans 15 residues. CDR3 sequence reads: CASSRTTGTGNTIYF. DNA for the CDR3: TGTGCCAGCAGCCGTACAACAGGGACCGGAAACACCATATATTTT.

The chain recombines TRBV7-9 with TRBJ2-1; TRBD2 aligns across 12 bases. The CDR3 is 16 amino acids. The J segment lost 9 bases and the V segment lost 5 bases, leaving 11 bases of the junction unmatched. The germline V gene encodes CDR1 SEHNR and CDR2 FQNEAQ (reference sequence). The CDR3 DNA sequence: TGTGCCAGCAGCCCTGGACTAGCGGGGATCAATGCTGAGCAGTTCTTC. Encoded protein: CASSPGLAGINAEQFF.

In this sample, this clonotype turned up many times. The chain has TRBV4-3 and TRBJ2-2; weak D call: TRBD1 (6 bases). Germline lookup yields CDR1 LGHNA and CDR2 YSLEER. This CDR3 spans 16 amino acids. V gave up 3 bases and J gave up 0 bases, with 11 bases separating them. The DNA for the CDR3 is TGCGCCAGCAGCCAGATCAGGGGCTCGAACACCGGGGAGCTGTTTTTT. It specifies CASSQIRGSNTGELFF.

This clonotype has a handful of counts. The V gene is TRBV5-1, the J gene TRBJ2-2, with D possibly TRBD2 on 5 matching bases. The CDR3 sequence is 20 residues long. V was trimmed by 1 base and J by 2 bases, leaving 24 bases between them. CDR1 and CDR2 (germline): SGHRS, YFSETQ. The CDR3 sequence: CASSLRLFIPGRTNTGELFF. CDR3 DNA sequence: TGCGCCAGCAGCTTGAGGCTTTTTATTCCGGGCAGGACTAACACCGGGGAGCTGTTTTTT.

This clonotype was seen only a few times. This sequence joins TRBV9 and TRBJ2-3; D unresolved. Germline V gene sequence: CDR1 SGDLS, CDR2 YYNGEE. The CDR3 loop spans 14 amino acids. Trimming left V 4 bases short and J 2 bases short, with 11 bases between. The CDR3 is CASSLGIDTDTQYF. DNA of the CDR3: TGTGCCAGCAGCCTTGGAATCGACACAGATACGCAGTATTTT.

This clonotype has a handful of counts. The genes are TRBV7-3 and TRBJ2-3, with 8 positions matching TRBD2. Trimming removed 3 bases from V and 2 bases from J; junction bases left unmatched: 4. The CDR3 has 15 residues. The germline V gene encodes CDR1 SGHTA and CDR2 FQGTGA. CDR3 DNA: TGTGCCAGCAGCTTTAGCGGGGCCACCACAGATACGCAGTATTTT. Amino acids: CASSFSGATTDTQYF.

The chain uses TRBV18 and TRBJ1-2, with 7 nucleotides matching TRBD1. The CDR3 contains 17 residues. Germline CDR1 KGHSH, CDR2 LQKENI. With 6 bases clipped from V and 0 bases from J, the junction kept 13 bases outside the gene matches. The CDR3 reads CASSLGWGQQANYGYTF. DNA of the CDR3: TGTGCCAGCTCCCTAGGCTGGGGACAGCAAGCTAACTATGGCTACACCTTC.

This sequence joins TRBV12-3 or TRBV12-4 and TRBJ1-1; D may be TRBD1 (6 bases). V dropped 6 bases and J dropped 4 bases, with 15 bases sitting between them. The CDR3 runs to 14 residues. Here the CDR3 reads CASSEHREGTEAFF. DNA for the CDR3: TGTGCCAGCAGCGAACACAGGGAAGGCACTGAAGCTTTCTTT.

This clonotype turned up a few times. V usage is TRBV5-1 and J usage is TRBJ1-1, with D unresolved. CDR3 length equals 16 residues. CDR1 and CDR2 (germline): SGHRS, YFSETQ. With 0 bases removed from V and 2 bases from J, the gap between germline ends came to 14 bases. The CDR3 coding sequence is TGCGCCAGCAGCTTGGCCCCAGCCGGCGGCAACACTGAAGCTTTCTTT. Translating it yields CASSLAPAGGNTEAFF.

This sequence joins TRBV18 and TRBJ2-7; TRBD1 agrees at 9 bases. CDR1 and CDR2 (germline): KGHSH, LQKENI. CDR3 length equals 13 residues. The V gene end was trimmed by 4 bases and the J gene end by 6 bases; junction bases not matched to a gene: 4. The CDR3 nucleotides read TGTGCCAGCTCACGTGACAGGGGGGCCGAGCAGTACGTC. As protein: CASSRDRGAEQYV.

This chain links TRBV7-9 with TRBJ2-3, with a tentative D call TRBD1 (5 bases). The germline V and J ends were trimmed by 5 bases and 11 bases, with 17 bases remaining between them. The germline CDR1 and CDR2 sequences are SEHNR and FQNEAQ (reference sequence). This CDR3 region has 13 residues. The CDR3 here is CASSPTVGVGQYF. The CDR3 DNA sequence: TGTGCCAGCAGCCCGACAGTCGGAGTCGGGCAGTATTTT.

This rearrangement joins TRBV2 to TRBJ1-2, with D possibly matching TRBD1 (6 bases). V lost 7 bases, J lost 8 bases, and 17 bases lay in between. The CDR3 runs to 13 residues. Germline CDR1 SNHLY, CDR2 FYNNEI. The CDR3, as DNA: TGTGCCAGCACTAGCGACAGGACTGGCGGCTACACCTTC. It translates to CASTSDRTGGYTF.

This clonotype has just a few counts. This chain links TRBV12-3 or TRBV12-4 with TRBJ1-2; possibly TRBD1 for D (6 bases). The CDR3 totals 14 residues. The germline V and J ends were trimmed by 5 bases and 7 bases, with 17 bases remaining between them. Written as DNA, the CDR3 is TGTGCCAGCAGTCTGCAGTCAGGGGTGGGTGGCTACACCTTC. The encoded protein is CASSLQSGVGGYTF.

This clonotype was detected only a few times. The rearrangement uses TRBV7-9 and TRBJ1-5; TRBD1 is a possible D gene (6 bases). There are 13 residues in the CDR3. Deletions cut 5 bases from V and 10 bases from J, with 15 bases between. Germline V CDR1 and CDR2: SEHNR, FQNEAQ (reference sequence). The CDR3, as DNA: TGTGCCAGCAGCGAAGCCGGGGGACATCCCCAGCATTTT. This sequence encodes CASSEAGGHPQHF.

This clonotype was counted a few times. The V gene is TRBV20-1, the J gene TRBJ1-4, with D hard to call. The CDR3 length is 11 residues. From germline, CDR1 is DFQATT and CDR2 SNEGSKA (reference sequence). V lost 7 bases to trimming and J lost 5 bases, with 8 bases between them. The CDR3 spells CSGTVNEKLFF. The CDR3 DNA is TGCAGTGGGACGGTGAATGAAAAACTGTTTTTT.

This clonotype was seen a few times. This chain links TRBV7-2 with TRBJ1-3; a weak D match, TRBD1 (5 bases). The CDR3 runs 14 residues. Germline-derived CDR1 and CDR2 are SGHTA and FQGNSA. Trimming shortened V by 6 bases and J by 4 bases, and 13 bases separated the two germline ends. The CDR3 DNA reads TGTGCCAGCAGGCGCAGGGCTTACGGAAACACCATATATTTT. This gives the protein CASRRRAYGNTIYF.

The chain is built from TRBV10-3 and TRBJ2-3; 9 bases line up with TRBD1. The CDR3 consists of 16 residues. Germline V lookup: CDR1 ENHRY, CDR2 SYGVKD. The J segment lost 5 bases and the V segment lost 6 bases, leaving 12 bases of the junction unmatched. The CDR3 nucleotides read TGTGCCATCAGGCCAACCTCGACAGGGGGGAGAGATACGCAGTATTTT. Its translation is CAIRPTSTGGRDTQYF.

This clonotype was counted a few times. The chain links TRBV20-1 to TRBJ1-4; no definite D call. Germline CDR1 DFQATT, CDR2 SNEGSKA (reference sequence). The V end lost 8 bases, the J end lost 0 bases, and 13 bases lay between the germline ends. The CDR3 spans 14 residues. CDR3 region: CSTPYGATNEKLFF. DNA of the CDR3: TGCAGTACACCCTACGGGGCAACTAATGAAAAACTGTTTTTT.

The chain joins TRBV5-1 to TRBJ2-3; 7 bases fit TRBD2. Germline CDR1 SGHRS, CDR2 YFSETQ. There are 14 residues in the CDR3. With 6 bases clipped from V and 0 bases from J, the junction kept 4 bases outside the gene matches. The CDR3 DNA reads TGCGCCAGCAAGCGGGACCCTAGCACAGATACGCAGTATTTT. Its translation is CASKRDPSTDTQYF.

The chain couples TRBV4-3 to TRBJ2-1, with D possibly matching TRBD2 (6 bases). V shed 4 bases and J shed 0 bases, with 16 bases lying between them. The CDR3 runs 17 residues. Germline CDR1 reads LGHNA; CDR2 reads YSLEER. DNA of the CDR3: TGCGCCAGCAGCCGAGAAGGGACTGTGAGCTCCTACAATGAGCAGTTCTTC. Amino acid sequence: CASSREGTVSSYNEQFF.

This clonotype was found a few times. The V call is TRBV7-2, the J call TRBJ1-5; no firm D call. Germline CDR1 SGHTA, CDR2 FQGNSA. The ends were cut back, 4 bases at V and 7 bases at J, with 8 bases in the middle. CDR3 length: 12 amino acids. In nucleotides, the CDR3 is TGTGCCAGCAGCTCGCTACAGCAGCCCCAGCATTTT. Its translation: CASSSLQQPQHF.

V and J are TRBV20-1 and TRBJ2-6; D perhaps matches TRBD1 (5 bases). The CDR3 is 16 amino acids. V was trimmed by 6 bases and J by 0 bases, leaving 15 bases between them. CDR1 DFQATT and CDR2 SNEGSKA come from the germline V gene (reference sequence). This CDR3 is CSAQTVTTSGANVLTF. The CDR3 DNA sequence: TGCAGTGCCCAGACAGTTACTACCTCTGGGGCCAACGTCCTGACTTTC.

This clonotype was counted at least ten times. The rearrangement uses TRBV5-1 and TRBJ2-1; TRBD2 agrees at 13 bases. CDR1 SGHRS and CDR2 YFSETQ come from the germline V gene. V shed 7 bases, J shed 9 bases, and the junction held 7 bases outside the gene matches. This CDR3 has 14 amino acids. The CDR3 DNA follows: TGCGCCAGCGCAGGGACTAGCGGGATGGGTGAGCAGTTCTTC. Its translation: CASAGTSGMGEQFF.

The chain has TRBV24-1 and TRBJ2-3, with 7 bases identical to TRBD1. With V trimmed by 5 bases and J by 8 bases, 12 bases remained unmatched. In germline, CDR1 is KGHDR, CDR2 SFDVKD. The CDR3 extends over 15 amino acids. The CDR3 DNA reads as TGTGCCACCAGTGGTATCACAGGGGTCCACGGTACGCAGTATTTT. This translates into CATSGITGVHGTQYF.

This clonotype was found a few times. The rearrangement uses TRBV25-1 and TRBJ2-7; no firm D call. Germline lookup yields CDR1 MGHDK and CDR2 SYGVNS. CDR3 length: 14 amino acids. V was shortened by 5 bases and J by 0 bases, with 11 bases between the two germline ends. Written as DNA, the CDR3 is TGTGCCAGCAGTCCCGCAACAAACTCCTACGAGCAGTACGTC. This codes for CASSPATNSYEQYV.

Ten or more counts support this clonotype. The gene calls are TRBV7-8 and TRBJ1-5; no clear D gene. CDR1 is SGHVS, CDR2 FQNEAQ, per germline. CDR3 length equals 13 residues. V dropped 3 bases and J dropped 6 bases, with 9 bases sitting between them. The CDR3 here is CASSFAELQPQHF. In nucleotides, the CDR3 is TGTGCCAGCAGCTTTGCAGAGCTTCAGCCCCAGCATTTT.